This paragraph reports one TCR beta chain. Germline lookup yields CDR1 SEHNR and CDR2 FQNEAQ (reference sequence). V lost 3 bases to trimming and J lost 3 bases, with 10 bases between them. The CDR3 has 14 residues. TCRdb's copy holds only in-frame clones and misses some; the assay was immunoSEQ multiplex PCR. The data hold about 490,000 clones, with around 80% observed a single time. This sample is drawn from a study of shared clonotypes between healthy human individuals. This chain uses TRBV7-9 with TRBJ2-3, with D maybe TRBD2 (6 bases). The receptor was derived from a middle-aged woman in good health. Some clones in this sample may be carry-over from other donors' samples. Input material: PBMCs. CDR3 sequence reads: CASSFTGRTDTQYF. The CDR3 DNA reads as TGTGCCAGCAGCTTTACTGGGAGGACAGATACGCAGTATTTT.